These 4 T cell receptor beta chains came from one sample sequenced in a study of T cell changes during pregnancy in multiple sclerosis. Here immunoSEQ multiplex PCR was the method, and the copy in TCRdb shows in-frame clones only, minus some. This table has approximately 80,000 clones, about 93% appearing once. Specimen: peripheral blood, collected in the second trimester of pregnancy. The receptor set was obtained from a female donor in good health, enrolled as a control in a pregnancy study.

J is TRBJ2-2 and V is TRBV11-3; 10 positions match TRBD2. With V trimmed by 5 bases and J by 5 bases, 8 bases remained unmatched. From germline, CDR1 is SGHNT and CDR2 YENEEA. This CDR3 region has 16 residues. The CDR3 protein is CASSTLAGGGTGELFF. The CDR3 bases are TGTGCCAGCAGCACCTTAGCGGGAGGCGGTACCGGGGAGCTGTTTTTT.

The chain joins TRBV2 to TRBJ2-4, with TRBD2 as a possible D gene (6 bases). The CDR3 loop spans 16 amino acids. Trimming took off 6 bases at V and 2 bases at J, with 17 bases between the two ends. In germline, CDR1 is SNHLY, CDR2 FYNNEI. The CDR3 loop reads CASSVTGTLSKNIQYF. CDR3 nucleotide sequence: TGTGCCAGCAGCGTGACCGGGACTTTGTCCAAAAACATTCAGTACTTC.

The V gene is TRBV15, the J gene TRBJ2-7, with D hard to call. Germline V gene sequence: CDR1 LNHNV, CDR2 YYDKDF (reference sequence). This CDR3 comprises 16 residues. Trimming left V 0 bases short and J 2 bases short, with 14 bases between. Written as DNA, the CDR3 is TGTGCCACCAGCAGAGATCGGGTGACCCATACCTACGAGCAGTACTTC. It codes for CATSRDRVTHTYEQYF.

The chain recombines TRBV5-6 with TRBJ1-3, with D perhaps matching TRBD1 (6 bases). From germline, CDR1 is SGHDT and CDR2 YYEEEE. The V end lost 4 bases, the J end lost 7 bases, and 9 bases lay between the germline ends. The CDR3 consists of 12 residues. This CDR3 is CASSVQGNTIYF. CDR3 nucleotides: TGTGCCAGCAGCGTACAGGGTAACACCATATATTTT.